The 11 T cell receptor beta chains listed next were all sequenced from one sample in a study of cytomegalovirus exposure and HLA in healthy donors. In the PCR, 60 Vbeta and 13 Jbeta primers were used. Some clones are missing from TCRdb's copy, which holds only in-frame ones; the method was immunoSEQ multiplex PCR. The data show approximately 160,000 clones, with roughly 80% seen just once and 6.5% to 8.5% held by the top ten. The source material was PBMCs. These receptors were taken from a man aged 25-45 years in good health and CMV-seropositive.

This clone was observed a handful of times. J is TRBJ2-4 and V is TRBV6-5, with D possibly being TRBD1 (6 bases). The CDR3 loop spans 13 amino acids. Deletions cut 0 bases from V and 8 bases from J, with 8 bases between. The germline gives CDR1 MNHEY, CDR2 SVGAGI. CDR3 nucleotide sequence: TGTGCCAGCAGTTACTCGGCAGGGGACATTCAGTACTTC. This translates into CASSYSAGDIQYF.

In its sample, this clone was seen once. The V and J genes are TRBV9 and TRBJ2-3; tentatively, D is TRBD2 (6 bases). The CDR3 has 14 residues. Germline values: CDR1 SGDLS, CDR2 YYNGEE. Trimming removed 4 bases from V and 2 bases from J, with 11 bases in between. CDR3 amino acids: CASSLSGYTDTQYF. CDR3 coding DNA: TGTGCCAGCAGCCTAAGCGGGTACACAGATACGCAGTATTTT.

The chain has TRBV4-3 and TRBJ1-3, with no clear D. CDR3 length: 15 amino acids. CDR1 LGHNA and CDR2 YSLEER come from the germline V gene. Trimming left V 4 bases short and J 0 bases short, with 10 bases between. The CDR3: CASSPGRSSGNTIYF. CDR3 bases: TGCGCCAGCAGCCCTGGGAGATCCTCTGGAAACACCATATATTTT.

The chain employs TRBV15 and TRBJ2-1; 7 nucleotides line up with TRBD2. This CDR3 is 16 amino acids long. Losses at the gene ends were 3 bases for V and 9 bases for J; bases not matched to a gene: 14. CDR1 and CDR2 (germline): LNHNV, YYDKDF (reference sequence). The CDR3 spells CATSRVRGGPLREQFF. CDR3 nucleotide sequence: TGTGCCACCAGCAGGGTTAGGGGAGGGCCTTTACGTGAGCAGTTCTTC. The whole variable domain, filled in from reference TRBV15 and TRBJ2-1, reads DAMVIQNPRYQVTQFGKPVTLSCSQTLNHNVMYWYQQKSSQAPKLLFHYYDKDFNNEADTPDNFQSRRPNTSFCFLDIRSPGLGDTAMYLCATSRVRGGPLREQFFGPGTRLTVL.

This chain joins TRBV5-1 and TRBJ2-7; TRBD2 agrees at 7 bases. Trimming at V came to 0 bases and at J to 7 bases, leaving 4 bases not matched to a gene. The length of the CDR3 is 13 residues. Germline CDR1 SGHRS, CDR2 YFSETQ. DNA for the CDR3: TGCGCCAGCAGCTTGGGGCTAGCGGATGAGCAGTACTTC. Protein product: CASSLGLADEQYF.

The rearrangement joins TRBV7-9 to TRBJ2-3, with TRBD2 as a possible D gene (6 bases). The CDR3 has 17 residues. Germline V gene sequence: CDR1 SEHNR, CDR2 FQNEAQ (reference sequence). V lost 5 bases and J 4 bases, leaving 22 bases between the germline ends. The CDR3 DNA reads TGTGCCAGCAGCACATTAGGGGTCGGGAGCCGGGCAGATACGCAGTATTTT. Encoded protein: CASSTLGVGSRADTQYF.

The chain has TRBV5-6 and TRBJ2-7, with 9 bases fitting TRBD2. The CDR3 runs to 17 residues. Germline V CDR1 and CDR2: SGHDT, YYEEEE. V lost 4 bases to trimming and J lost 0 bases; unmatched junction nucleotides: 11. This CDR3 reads CASSRFGTSRYSYEQYF. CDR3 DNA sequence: TGTGCCAGCAGCCGATTCGGGACTAGCCGATACTCCTACGAGCAGTACTTC.

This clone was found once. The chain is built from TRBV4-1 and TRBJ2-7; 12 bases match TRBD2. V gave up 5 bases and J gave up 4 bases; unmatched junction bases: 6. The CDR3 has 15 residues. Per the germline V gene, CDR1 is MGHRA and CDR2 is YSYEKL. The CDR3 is CASSSLTSGSYEQYF. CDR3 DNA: TGCGCCAGCAGCTCATTGACTAGCGGGAGTTACGAGCAGTACTTC.

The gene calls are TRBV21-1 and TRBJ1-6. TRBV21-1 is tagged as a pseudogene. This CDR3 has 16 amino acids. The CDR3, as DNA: TGTGCCAGCAGCCCCCTCCCTAGAGGGAATAATTCACCCCTCCACTTT. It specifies CASSPLPRGNNSPLHF.

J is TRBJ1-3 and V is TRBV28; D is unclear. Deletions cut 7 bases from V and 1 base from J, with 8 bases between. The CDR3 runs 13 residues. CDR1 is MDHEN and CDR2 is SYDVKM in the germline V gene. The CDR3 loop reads CASTTVSGNTIYF. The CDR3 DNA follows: TGTGCCAGCACTACGGTTTCTGGAAACACCATATATTTT.

DNA for the CDR3: TGTGCCAGCAGCCAACGAAGAACAGGGGGCTTGTCTGAAGCTTTCTTT. It yields the protein CASSQRRTGGLSEAFF. The V call is TRBV14, the J call TRBJ1-1, with 9 nucleotides matching TRBD1. CDR3 length: 16 residues. CDR1 and CDR2 from the germline V gene are SGHDN and FVKESK. The trim removed 2 bases at V and 6 bases at J, leaving 10 bases unmatched. Combining the CDR3 with reference TRBV14 and TRBJ1-1 gives the whole variable domain EAGVTQFPSHSVIEKGQTVTLRCDPISGHDNLYWYRRVMGKEIKFLLHFVKESKQDESGMPNNRFLAERTGGTYSTLKVQPAELEDSGVYFCASSQRRTGGLSEAFFGQGTRLTVV.